The 14 T cell receptor beta chains below come from one sample, sequenced in a study of cytomegalovirus exposure and HLA in healthy donors. Both 60 Vbeta primers and 13 Jbeta primers went into the PCR. Only in-frame clones appear in the TCRdb table, and some are missing; sequencing was by immunoSEQ multiplex PCR. The sample consists of roughly 200,000 clones, roughly 12% of them appearing once. Specimen: PBMCs. The receptors stem from a man aged 50 to 59 in good health and CMV-seropositive.

The sample holds a few counts of this clone. The J gene is TRBJ1-1, the V gene TRBV29-1; D is undetermined. This CDR3 contains 12 residues. Germline loops: CDR1 SQVTM, CDR2 ANQGSEA. The ends were cut back, 8 bases at V and 7 bases at J, with 17 bases in the middle. CDR3: CSIRTGTSEAFF. The CDR3 bases are TGCAGCATAAGGACGGGAACAAGTGAAGCTTTCTTT.

Only a few counts were recorded for this clone. The rearrangement links TRBV5-1 to TRBJ1-1; perhaps TRBD1 as D (6 bases). Germline assignment: CDR1 SGHRS and CDR2 YFSETQ. Trimming removed 5 bases from V and 1 base from J, with 15 bases in between. CDR3 size: 15 residues. The CDR3 coding sequence is TGCGCCAGCAGTCTACGGACAGACCCGAACACTGAAGCTTTCTTT. Translating it yields CASSLRTDPNTEAFF.

This clone was observed a few times. The rearrangement joins TRBV7-6 to TRBJ2-5; 10 positions agree with TRBD2. Germline V gene lookup returns CDR1 SGHVS and CDR2 FNYEAQ. V was clipped by 5 bases and J by 5 bases; unmatched bases: 11. The CDR3 loop spans 16 amino acids. CDR3 nucleotide sequence: TGTGCCAGCAGCCCGGGGAGCGGGGGGGCCCGGGAGACCCAGTACTTC. Residues: CASSPGSGGARETQYF. Full variable domain (outside the CDR3, taken from reference TRBV7-6 and TRBJ2-5): GAGVSQSPRYKVTKRGQDVALRCDPISGHVSLYWYRQALGQGPEFLTYFNYEAQQDKSGLPNDRFSAERPEGSISTLTIQRTEQRDSAMYRCASSPGSGGARETQYFGPGTRLLVL.

This clone was counted between two and nine times. J is TRBJ1-2 and V is TRBV11-2, with D possibly matching TRBD1 (6 bases). CDR1 and CDR2 (germline): SGHAT, FQNNGV. V was trimmed by 1 base and J by 4 bases, leaving 10 bases between them. The CDR3 sequence is 14 residues long. The CDR3 loop reads CASSLGGQFYGYTF. As DNA, the CDR3 is TGTGCCAGCAGCTTAGGAGGACAGTTCTATGGCTACACCTTC.

This clone was counted a few times. The chain has TRBV6-5 and TRBJ2-4, with 8 bases lining up with TRBD1. The CDR3 is 14 residues long. Germline lookup yields CDR1 MNHEY and CDR2 SVGAGI. V lost 4 bases, J lost 8 bases, and 7 bases stayed unmatched. CDR3 bases: TGTGCCAGCAGTTTTCAGGGGGCTTTTGACATTCAGTACTTC. This encodes CASSFQGAFDIQYF.

This clone was counted between two and nine times. This sequence joins TRBV7-8 and TRBJ2-2; 7 bases map to TRBD2. This CDR3 is 17 amino acids long. The germline CDR1 and CDR2 sequences are SGHVS and FQNEAQ. J gave up 1 base and V 2 bases, and 7 bases lay outside the gene matches. The CDR3 nucleotides read TGTGCCAGCAGCTTACTTGCTGGCGGGGGGAACACCGGGGAGCTGTTTTTT. It specifies CASSLLAGGGNTGELFF.

The chain combines TRBV19 with TRBJ2-1; D not resolved. Looked up from germline, CDR1 is LNHDA and CDR2 is SQIVND (reference sequence). The CDR3 has 14 amino acids. With 4 bases removed from V and 3 bases from J, the gap between germline ends came to 10 bases. This CDR3 reads CASSRTTYYNEQFF. The CDR3 DNA is TGTGCCAGTAGTAGAACGACTTACTACAATGAGCAGTTCTTC.

This clone has more than one count but fewer than ten. The chain recombines TRBV19 with TRBJ2-1; 13 bases match TRBD2. The length of the CDR3 is 14 residues. V trimming: 9 bases; J trimming: 5 bases; junction bases outside the gene matches: 4. CDR1 LNHDA and CDR2 SQIVND come from the germline V gene (reference sequence). The CDR3 sequence: CASRTSGGDNEQFF. The CDR3 DNA reads as TGTGCCAGCCGGACTAGCGGGGGAGACAATGAGCAGTTCTTC.

In this sample, this clone turned up a few times. The chain couples TRBV6-5 to TRBJ2-3, with D perhaps TRBD1 (6 bases). CDR3 length: 15 amino acids. Germline lookup yields CDR1 MNHEY and CDR2 SVGAGI. The V end was cut by 4 bases, the J end by 2 bases, with 13 bases between. The CDR3 DNA reads TGTGCCAGCAGTTCTTTGACAGGCCCCACAGATACGCAGTATTTT. Its translation: CASSSLTGPTDTQYF.

The V and J genes are TRBV21-1 and TRBJ2-5; the table's D gene call, TRBD1, was not cross checked with the DNA. TRBV21-1 is deemed a pseudogene. CDR3 length equals 15 residues. CDR3 sequence (DNA): TGTGCCACCAGATTGACAGGGGGCATTAAAGAGACCCAGTACTTC. The encoded protein is CATRLTGGIKETQYF.

The V gene is TRBV6-5, the J gene TRBJ2-2; D may be TRBD2 (6 bases). The CDR3 is made up of 15 amino acids. Germline CDR1 is MNHEY and CDR2 is SVGAGI. V was pared by 1 base and J by 2 bases, with 8 bases between. CDR3 DNA sequence: TGTGCCAGCAGTTACTGGGGACTTAACACCGGGGAGCTGTTTTTT. Translation: CASSYWGLNTGELFF.

The gene calls are TRBV6-6 and TRBJ1-1; no firm D call. Germline V gene data show CDR1 as MNHNY and CDR2 as SVGAGI (reference sequence). V lost 8 bases to trimming and J lost 1 base, with 11 bases between them. The CDR3 is 13 residues long. In DNA form, the CDR3 reads TGTGCCAGCCGCTTAGACTGGAACACTGAAGCTTTCTTT. It codes for CASRLDWNTEAFF.

This clone was seen only a few times. V usage is TRBV18 and J usage is TRBJ2-3; 7 bases map to TRBD2. Trimming took 2 bases from V and 3 from J; bases not matched to a gene: 11. The germline gives CDR1 KGHSH, CDR2 LQKENI. CDR3 length: 17 residues. The CDR3 DNA follows: TGTGCCAGCTCACCAAAGATCCTAGCGGAGGAGACAGATACGCAGTATTTT. Its translation is CASSPKILAEETDTQYF.

In this sample, this clone turned up a few times. CDR3 protein: CASSQVAGALISYNEQFF. DNA of the CDR3: TGCGCCAGCAGCCAGGTAGCGGGGGCCCTAATCTCTTACAATGAGCAGTTCTTC. This chain connects TRBV4-3 to TRBJ2-1, with 9 bases fitting TRBD2. The trim removed 3 bases at V and 4 bases at J, leaving 13 bases unmatched. Germline CDR1 and CDR2: LGHNA and YSLEER. This CDR3 has 18 residues.